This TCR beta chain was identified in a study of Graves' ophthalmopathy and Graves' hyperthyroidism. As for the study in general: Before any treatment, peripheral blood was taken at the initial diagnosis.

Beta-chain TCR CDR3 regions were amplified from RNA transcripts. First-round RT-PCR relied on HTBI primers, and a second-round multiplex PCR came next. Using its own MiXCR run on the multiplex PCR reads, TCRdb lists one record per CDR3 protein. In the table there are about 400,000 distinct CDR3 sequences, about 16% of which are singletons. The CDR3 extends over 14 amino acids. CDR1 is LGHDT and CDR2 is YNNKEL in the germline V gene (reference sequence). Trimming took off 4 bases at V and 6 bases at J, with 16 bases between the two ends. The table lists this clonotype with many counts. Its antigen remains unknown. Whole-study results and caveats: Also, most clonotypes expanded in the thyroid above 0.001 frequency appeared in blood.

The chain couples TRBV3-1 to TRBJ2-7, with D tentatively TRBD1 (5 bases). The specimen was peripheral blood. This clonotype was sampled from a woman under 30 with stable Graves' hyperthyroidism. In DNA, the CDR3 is TGTGCCAGCAGCCCGATACCCCAGGGCGGCGAGCAGTACTTC. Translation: CASSPIPQGGEQYF.